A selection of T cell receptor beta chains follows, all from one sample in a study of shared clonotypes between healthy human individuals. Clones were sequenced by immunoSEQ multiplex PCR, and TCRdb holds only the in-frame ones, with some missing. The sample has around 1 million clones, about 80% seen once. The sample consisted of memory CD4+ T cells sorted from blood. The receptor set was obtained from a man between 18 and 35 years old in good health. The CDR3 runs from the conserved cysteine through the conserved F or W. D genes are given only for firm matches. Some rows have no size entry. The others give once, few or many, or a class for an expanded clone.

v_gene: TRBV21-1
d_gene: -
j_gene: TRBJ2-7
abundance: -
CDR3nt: TGTGCCAGCAGCCACGGGAATCTTCAAGTCTACGAGCAGTACTTC
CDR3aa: CASSHGNLQVYEQYF

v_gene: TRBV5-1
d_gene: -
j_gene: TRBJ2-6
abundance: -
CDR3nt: TGCGCCAGCAGCATCGGGTTAAGCTCTGGGGCCAACGTCCTGACTTTC
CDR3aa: CASSIGLSSGANVLTF

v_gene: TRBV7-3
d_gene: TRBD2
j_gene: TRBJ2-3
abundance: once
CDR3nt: TGTGCCAGCAGCTTAATGGCGGGGGGGCCCGCAGATACGCAGTATTTT
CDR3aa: CASSLMAGGPADTQYF

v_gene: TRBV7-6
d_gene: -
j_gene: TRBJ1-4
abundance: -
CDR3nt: TGTGCCAGCAGCTTAGTCCCTGCAACTAATGAAAAACTGTTTTTT
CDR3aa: CASSLVPATNEKLFF

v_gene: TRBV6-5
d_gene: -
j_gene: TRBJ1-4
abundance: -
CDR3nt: TGTGCCAGCAGGGCAGCTGCAACTAATGAAAAACTGTTTTTT
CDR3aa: CASRAAATNEKLFF

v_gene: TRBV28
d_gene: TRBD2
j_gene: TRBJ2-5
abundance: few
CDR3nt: TGTGCCAGTCGGACTAGCGGGGGCCAAGAGACCCAGTACTTC
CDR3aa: CASRTSGGQETQYF

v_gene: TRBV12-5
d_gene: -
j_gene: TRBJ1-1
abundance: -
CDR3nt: TGTGCTAGTGGTTTGAGTCCGAACACTGAAGCTTTCTTT
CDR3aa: CASGLSPNTEAFF

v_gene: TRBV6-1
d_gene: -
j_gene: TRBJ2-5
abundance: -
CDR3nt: TGTGCCAGCAGTGAAGGAGAGACCCAGTACTTC
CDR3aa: CASSEGETQYF

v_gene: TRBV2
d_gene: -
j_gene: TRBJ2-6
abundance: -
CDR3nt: TGTGCCAGCAGTGACAGGGGACTTACGGGGGCCAACGTCCTGACTTTC
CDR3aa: CASSDRGLTGANVLTF

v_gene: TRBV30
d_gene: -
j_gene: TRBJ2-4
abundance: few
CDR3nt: TGTGCCTGGAGTCTACAGGTGGGGGGAAACATTCAGTACTTC
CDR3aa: CAWSLQVGGNIQYF

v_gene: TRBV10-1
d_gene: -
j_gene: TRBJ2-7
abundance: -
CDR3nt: TGCGCCAGCAGTGGCGGGGGCCATACCTGGGAGCAGTACTTC
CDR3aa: CASSGGGHTWEQYF

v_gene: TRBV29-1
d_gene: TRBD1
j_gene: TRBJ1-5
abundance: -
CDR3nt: TGCAGCGTTACTACAGGGGGCCCGGGCAATCAGCCCCAGCATTTT
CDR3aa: CSVTTGGPGNQPQHF

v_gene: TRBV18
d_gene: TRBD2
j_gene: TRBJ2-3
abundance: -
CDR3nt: TGTGCCAGCTCACTGGGACTAGCGGGGGGAGCAGATACGCAGTATTTT
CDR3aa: CASSLGLAGGADTQYF

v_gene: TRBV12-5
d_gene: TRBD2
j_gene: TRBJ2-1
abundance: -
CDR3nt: TGTGCTAGTGGTTTGGGTTCCGGGGGGAACAATGAGCAGTTCTTC
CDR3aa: CASGLGSGGNNEQFF

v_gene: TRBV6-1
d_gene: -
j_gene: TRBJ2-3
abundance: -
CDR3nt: TGTGCCAGCAGACTCGACGGGACTAGCACAGATACGCAGTATTTT
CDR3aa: CASRLDGTSTDTQYF

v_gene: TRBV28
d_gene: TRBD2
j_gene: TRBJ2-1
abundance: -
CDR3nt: TGTGCCAGCAGTTCCGGACTAGCGAGGGGCGATGAGCAGTTCTTC
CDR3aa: CASSSGLARGDEQFF

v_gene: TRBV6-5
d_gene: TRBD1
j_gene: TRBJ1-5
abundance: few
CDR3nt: TGTGCCAGCAGCTCAACGACAGGGGGCCATCAGCCCCAGCATTTT
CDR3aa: CASSSTTGGHQPQHF

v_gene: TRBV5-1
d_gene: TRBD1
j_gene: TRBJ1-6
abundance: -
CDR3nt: TGCGCCAGCAGCTCGGGACAGGTTGCACCCCTCCACTTT
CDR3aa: CASSSGQVAPLHF

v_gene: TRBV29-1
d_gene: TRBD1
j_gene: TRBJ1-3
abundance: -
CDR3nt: TGCAGATACAGGGGGCATGAAAACACCATATATTTT
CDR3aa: CRYRGHENTIYF

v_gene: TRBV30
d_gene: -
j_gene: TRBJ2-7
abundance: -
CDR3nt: TGTGCCTGGAACCTAGCGTCACACGAGCAGTACTTC
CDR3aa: CAWNLASHEQYF

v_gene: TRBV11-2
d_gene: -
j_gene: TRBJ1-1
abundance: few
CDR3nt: TGTGCCAGCAGCTTAGATTGGGTGAACACTGAAGCTTTCTTT
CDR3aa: CASSLDWVNTEAFF

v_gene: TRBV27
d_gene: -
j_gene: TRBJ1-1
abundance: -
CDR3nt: TGTGCCAGCAGTTTTAGTACTACAGGGTCTGCTGAAGCTTTCTTT
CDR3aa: CASSFSTTGSAEAFF

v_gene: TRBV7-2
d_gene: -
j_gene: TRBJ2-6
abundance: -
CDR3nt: TGTGCCAGCAGCTATTCCCAATCTGGGGCCAACGTCCTGACTTTC
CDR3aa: CASSYSQSGANVLTF

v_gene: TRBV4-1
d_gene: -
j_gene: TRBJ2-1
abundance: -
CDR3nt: TGCGCCAGCAGCCAAGATGCGGGTTCCTCCTACAATGAGCAGTTCTTC
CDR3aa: CASSQDAGSSYNEQFF

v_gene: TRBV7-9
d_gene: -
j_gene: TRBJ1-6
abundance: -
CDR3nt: TGTGCCAGCCGCAACGAGGGTTCACCCCTCCACTTT
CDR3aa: CASRNEGSPLHF

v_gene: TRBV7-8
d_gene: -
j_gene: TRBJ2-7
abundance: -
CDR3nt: TGTGCCAGCAGCTTACGGGCGGAGGCCTACGAGCAGTACTTC
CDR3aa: CASSLRAEAYEQYF

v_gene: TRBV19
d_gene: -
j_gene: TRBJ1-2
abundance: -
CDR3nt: TGTGCCAGTAGTAAGGGCTACACCTTC
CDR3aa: CASSKGYTF

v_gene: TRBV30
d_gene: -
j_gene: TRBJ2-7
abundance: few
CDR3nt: TGTGCCTGGAGTGTGGGCTCAGGACAGTTCAACGAGCAGTACTTC
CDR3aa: CAWSVGSGQFNEQYF

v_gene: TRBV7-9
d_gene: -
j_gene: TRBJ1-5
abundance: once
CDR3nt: TGTGCCAGCAGCTTAGTTGTAGGGGGTAGCAATCAGCCCCAGCATTTT
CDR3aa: CASSLVVGGSNQPQHF

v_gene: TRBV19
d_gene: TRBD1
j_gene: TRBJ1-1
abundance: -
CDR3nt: TGTGCCAGTAGTGTGACAGGGGTAGGAACTGAAGCTTTCTTT
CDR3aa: CASSVTGVGTEAFF

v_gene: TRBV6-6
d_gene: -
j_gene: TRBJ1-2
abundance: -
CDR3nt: TGTGCCAGCAGCCAGGGACACCTGGGGTATGGCTACACCTTC
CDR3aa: CASSQGHLGYGYTF

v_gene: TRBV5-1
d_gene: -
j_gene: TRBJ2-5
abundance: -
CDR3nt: TGCGCCAGCAGCTTTGGACCCTGGGAGACCCAGTACTTC
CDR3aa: CASSFGPWETQYF

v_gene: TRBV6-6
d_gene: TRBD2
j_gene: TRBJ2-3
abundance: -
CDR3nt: TGTGCCAGCAGGCGGGAGGGCTTGACAGATACGCAGTATTTT
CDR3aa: CASRREGLTDTQYF

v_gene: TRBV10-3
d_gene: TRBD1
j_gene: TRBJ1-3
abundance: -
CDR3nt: TGTGCCATCACCCGGGGACAGGTTAACTCTGGAAACACCATATATTTT
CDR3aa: CAITRGQVNSGNTIYF

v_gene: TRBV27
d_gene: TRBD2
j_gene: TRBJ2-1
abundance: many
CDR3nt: TGTGCCAGCAGTATCACCGGGACTAGCGTCAGTGAGCAGTTCTTC
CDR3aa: CASSITGTSVSEQFF

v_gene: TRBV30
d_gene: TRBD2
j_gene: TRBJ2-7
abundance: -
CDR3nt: TGTGCCTGGAGTGTATATTGGACTAGCGGTTTCCGCAGGTCCTACGAGCAGTACTTC
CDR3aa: CAWSVYWTSGFRRSYEQYF

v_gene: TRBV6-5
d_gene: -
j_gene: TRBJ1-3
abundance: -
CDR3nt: TGTGCCAGCAGTCAAACTGCCCGAGGAAACACCATATATTTT
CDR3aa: CASSQTARGNTIYF

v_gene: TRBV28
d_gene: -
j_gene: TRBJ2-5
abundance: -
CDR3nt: TGTGCCAGCAGTTTACCGTCCCCCCCGCCCCAGTACTTC
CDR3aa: CASSLPSPPPQYF

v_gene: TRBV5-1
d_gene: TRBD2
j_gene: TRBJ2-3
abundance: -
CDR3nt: TGCGCCAGCGCCTCGGGAGGCGGAGGAGATACGCAGTATTTT
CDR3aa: CASASGGGGDTQYF

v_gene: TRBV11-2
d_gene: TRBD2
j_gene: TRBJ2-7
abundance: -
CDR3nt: TGTGCCAGCAGCTGGTCCGCGGGGGCCTACGAGCAGTACTTC
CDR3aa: CASSWSAGAYEQYF

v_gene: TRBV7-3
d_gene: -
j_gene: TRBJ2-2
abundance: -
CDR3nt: TGTGCCAGCAGCTTAACCGGGTCTAACGGGGCCGGGGAGCTGTTTTTT
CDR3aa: CASSLTGSNGAGELFF

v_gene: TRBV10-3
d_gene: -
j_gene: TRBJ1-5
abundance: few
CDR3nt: TGTGCCATCAGTGAGGAAACAGCCTATAGCAATCAGCCCCAGCATTTT
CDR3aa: CAISEETAYSNQPQHF

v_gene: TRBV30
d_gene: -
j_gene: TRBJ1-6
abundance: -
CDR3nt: TGTGCCTGGAGTGGGACCCATTCACCCCTCCACTTT
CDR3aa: CAWSGTHSPLHF

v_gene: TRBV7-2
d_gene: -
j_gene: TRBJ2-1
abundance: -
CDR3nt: TGTGCCAGCAGCTTAGTAGGGGCCAATGAGCAGTTCTTC
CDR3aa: CASSLVGANEQFF

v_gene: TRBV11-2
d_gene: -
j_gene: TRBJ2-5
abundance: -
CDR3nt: TGTGCCAGCAGCGAGGGGCAAGAGACCCAGTACTTC
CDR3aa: CASSEGQETQYF

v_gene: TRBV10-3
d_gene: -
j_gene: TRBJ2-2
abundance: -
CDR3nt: TGTGCCACAGGATCGGGACAAGAAAACACCGGGGAGCTGTTTTTT
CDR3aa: CATGSGQENTGELFF

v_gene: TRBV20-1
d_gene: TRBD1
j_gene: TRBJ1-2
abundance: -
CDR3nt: TGCAGTGCAAACGATCCGGGACAGTACACCTTC
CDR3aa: CSANDPGQYTF